The entry that follows covers one T cell receptor beta chain sequence. The CDR3 sequence is 15 residues long. Germline V gene data show CDR1 as MNHEY and CDR2 as SMNVEV (reference sequence). Trimming cost V 2 bases and J 2 bases, with 11 bases left between them. Stated treatment: randomized to nivolumab then ipilimumab (arm A) or the reverse (arm B). None of the patients previously received DNA-damaging chemotherapy. Live CD3+CD8+ CD19− CD56− cells were sorted from PBMCs. This entry is derived from a study of sequential checkpoint blockade in melanoma. Measured with immunoSEQ multiplex PCR; TCRdb has only the in-frame clones, and not every one. Among fewer than 35,000 clones listed, 70% to 80% were seen once.

This specimen consisted of CD8+ T cells sorted from blood (inferred from file names), obtained from a patient given nivolumab and ipilimumab in sequence. This receptor was obtained from a human donor with melanoma. The chain joins TRBV27 to TRBJ2-3; tentatively, D is TRBD1 (6 bases). The CDR3 region has the DNA TGTGCCAGCAGTTTAACGGGACACCCCACAGATACGCAGTATTTT. Translation: CASSLTGHPTDTQYF.